The present entry profiles one T cell receptor (beta chain) with its context. This clonotype has just one count. This clone's antigen is unknown. The input lacks base qualities; no much larger clone sits a single base away. One read offers little support. After removal of 4 bases from V and 6 bases from J, the junction retains 9 bases not matched to a gene. The CDR3 holds 15 amino acids from the cysteine to the phenylalanine. Only the CDR3 DNA is retained, 45 bases long and in frame from the first base. The germline V gene (reference sequence) sets CDR1 to LGHDT and CDR2 to YNNKEL. Libraries were built with RT-PCR. Reads for this sample came from an Illumina MiSeq. The raw public data were reprocessed by TCRdb itself: fastp quality trimming at Q25, MiXCR clonotype calling, in-frame beta chains only. CDR3 protein sequences are deduplicated, and each keeps its most common genes and DNA. The sample has about 700,000 distinct CDR3 sequences on record, approximately 15% of them singletons. Roughly 4% of the sample comes from the top ten.

The record originates from a study (TCRdb year 2016). The material sequenced was memory CD4+ T cells from blood. The V and J genes are TRBV3-1 and TRBJ2-4, and TRBD1 matches 7 of the central bases. This receptor was identified in a female donor in good health, serving as a healthy control. The CDR3 protein: CASSLTGANTNIQYF. The nucleotide sequence reads as follows: TGTGCCAGCAGCCTAACAGGGGCCAATACAAACATTCAGTACTTC.